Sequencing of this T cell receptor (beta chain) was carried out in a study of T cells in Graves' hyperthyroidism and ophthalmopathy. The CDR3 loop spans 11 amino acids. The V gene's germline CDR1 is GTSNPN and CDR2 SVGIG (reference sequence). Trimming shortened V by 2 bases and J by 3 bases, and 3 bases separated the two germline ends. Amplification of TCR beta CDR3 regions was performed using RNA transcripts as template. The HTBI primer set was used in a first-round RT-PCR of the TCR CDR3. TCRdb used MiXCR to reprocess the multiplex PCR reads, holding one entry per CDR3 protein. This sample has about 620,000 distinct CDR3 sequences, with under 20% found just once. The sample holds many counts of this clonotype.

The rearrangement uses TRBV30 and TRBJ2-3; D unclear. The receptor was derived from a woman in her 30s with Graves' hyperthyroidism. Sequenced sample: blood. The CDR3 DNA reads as TGTGCCTGGAGTCTAACAGATACGCAGTATTTT. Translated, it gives CAWSLTDTQYF.